Below are 25 T cell receptor beta chains sequenced from a single sample in a study of vaccination and CD4 T cells after COVID-19. Antigens for these TCRs are unknown. Treatment here: 10-day PBMC culture with coronavirus spike peptide pools or control peptides (ViraFEST assay). CD4+ T cells that had been cultured provided DNA sequenced with the Oncomine TCR Beta short-read assay. One entry per CDR3 protein results from TCRdb running MiXCR on the PCR reads. This sample has fewer than 20,000 distinct CDR3 sequences, with approximately 46% found just once. The input for sequencing was CD4+ T cells from blood, cultured in vitro, taken before SARS-CoV-2 vaccination. The receptor source for this set is a human donor who had recovered from COVID-19.

A single count supports this clonotype. V and J are TRBV15 and TRBJ1-4; D remains unclear. The CDR3 is made up of 17 amino acids. The V end was cut by 3 bases, the J end by 0 bases, with 14 bases between. In germline, CDR1 is LNHNV, CDR2 YYDKDF (reference sequence). CDR3 DNA: TGTGCCACCAGCAGGTCGGAACATGCTGCAACTAATGAAAAACTGTTTTTT. Its translation: CATSRSEHAATNEKLFF.

CDR3 coding DNA: TGTGCCAGCAGCGCCGGTAGGGTGAAATACAATGAGCAGTTCTTC. Translation: CASSAGRVKYNEQFF. This chain uses TRBV7-9 with TRBJ2-1; no firm D call. The germline V gene encodes CDR1 SEHNR and CDR2 FQNEAQ (reference sequence). The CDR3 length is 15 residues. Trimming pared 5 bases from V and 4 bases from J, leaving 15 bases between.

Details on this clonotype: No conserved phenylalanine or tryptophan ends this CDR3, so it is likely a read error. The chain combines TRBV15 with TRBJ1-6, with TRBD1 as a possible D gene (5 bases). Trimming left V 3 bases short and J 10 bases short, with 13 bases between. CDR1 and CDR2 (germline): LNHNV, YYDKDF (reference sequence). This CDR3 region has 14 residues. For the CDR3, the DNA is TGTGCCACCAGCAGTGAGGGACGAGGATCACCCCTCCACCTT. This translates into CATSSEGRGSPLHL.

The chain recombines TRBV28 with TRBJ2-1, with unresolved D. In germline, CDR1 is MDHEN, CDR2 SYDVKM. Trimming removed 5 bases at V and 3 bases at J, with 8 bases between. CDR3 length equals 13 residues. The CDR3 sequence: CASSRAIYNEQFF. The DNA of the CDR3 is TGTGCCAGCAGTAGGGCCATCTACAATGAGCAGTTCTTC.

In this sample, this clonotype turned up a few times. V usage is TRBV20-1 and J usage is TRBJ1-5, with 8 bases matching TRBD1. This CDR3 has 13 amino acids. V lost 4 bases and J lost 9; bases outside the gene matches: 8. Germline V lookup: CDR1 DFQATT, CDR2 SNEGSKA (reference sequence). CDR3 sequence (DNA): TGCAGTGCTACCGCAGGGGGCGAAGGGCCCCAGCATTTT. Encoded protein: CSATAGGEGPQHF.

The chain couples TRBV5-4 to TRBJ2-1; 10 bases match TRBD2. After removal of 4 bases from V and 3 bases from J, the junction contained 4 bases not matched to a gene. There are 15 residues in the CDR3. The germline V gene has CDR1 SGHNT and CDR2 YYREEE (reference sequence). This chain's CDR3 is CASSPRTSGYNEQFF. CDR3 coding DNA: TGTGCCAGCAGCCCTCGGACTAGCGGCTACAATGAGCAGTTCTTC.

The chain combines TRBV20-1 with TRBJ1-5, with D possibly being TRBD1 (5 bases). The germline CDR1 and CDR2 sequences are DFQATT and SNEGSKA (reference sequence). V was trimmed by 5 bases and J by 4 bases, leaving 12 bases between them. This CDR3 spans 13 amino acids. CDR3 coding DNA: TGCAGTGCTGGGGGGAAGGGGAATCAGCCCCAGCATTTT. Translated, it gives CSAGGKGNQPQHF.

The J gene is TRBJ1-5, the V gene TRBV7-2, with TRBD1 matching 8 bases. After removal of 4 bases from V and 5 bases from J, the junction contained 7 bases not matched to a gene. This CDR3 contains 15 residues. Per the germline V gene, CDR1 is SGHTA and CDR2 is FQGNSA. The CDR3 bases are TGTGCCAGCAGCTACCGGGCAGGGGGCGATCAGCCCCAGCATTTT. Translated, it gives CASSYRAGGDQPQHF.

This clonotype was seen a few times. This chain uses TRBV11-3 with TRBJ1-5; a weak D match, TRBD1 (5 bases). V was clipped by 8 bases and J by 6 bases, with 20 bases between them. From germline, CDR1 is SGHNT and CDR2 YENEEA. The CDR3 totals 15 residues. CDR3 protein: CASGGGKGGTQPQHF. The CDR3 bases are TGTGCCAGCGGCGGGGGGAAAGGCGGGACTCAGCCCCAGCATTTT.

The V gene is TRBV6-1, the J gene TRBJ2-2, with TRBD2 matching 9 bases. The CDR3 loop spans 15 amino acids. Germline loops: CDR1 MNHNS, CDR2 SASEGT. The junction had 6 bases not matched to a gene; V was cut back by 6 bases and J by 4 bases. The CDR3 DNA reads TGTGCCAGCAGCCCGGGACTAGCCCCCACCGGGGAGCTGTTTTTT. Amino acid sequence: CASSPGLAPTGELFF.

This clonotype was seen more than once but under ten times. CDR3 protein: CASSSNRFPRGYTF. CDR3 bases: TGTGCCAGCAGCTCCAACAGGTTCCCTAGGGGCTACACCTTC. This sequence joins TRBV7-9 and TRBJ1-2, with D possibly matching TRBD1 (5 bases). Trimming removed 4 bases at V and 8 bases at J, with 17 bases between. Germline V gene sequence: CDR1 SEHNR, CDR2 FQNEAQ (reference sequence). CDR3 length: 14 amino acids.

The chain couples TRBV15 to TRBJ1-5, with no clear D. The CDR3 consists of 12 residues. Deletions cut 1 base from V and 7 bases from J, with 5 bases between. CDR1 is LNHNV and CDR2 is YYDKDF in the germline V gene (reference sequence). CDR3 nucleotides: TGTGCCACCAGCAGAGCCAGCCAGCCCCAGCATTTT. Amino acid sequence: CATSRASQPQHF. Full variable domain (rest looked up from reference TRBV15 and TRBJ1-5): DAMVIQNPRYQVTQFGKPVTLSCSQTLNHNVMYWYQQKSSQAPKLLFHYYDKDFNNEADTPDNFQSRRPNTSFCFLDIRSPGLGDTAMYLCATSRASQPQHFGDGTRLSIL.

This clonotype was found once. V is TRBV7-8 and J is TRBJ1-6; unclear D gene. V gave up 0 bases and J gave up 0 bases, with 12 bases separating them. The CDR3 is 18 amino acids. Germline V gene data show CDR1 as SGHVS and CDR2 as FQNEAQ. CDR3 residues: CASSLAIGQSSYNSPLHF. CDR3 coding DNA: TGTGCCAGCAGCTTAGCGATTGGCCAGAGCTCCTATAATTCACCCCTCCACTTT.

This clonotype was detected a few times. Here the CDR3 reads CASSLGTGSYNSPLHF. CDR3 nucleotide sequence: TGTGCCAGCAGTCTCGGGACAGGGAGCTATAATTCACCCCTCCACTTT. The gene calls are TRBV27 and TRBJ1-6; 9 nucleotides align to TRBD1. This CDR3 has 16 residues. The germline V gene encodes CDR1 MNHEY and CDR2 SMNVEV (reference sequence). V lost 5 bases to trimming and J lost 3 bases; unmatched junction nucleotides: 5.

For this clonotype: It may be a read error: a sequence one base away is much more abundant. V and J are TRBV6-1 and TRBJ1-5; 8 bases are shared with TRBD1. This CDR3 spans 15 amino acids. Germline assignment: CDR1 MNHNS and CDR2 SASEGT. The CDR3 here is CASSDDRGRNQLQHF. The CDR3 bases are TGTGCCAGCAGCGACGACAGGGGACGAAATCAGCTCCAGCATTTT.

The V and J genes are TRBV6-1 and TRBJ1-2, with D possibly matching TRBD1 (5 bases). There are 16 residues in the CDR3. V shed 6 bases and J shed 4 bases, with 21 bases lying between them. Germline-derived CDR1 and CDR2 are MNHNS and SASEGT. The CDR3 region is CASSRAAPGGGYGYTF. DNA for the CDR3: TGTGCCAGCAGCCGGGCGGCGCCCGGGGGAGGCTATGGCTACACCTTC.

Written as DNA, the CDR3 is TGTGCCAGCAGTCAAGGACTGTCTGGCAATCAGCCCCAGCATTTT. Translation gives CASSQGLSGNQPQHF. The V and J genes are TRBV6-2 or TRBV6-3 and TRBJ1-5; D unclear. Germline V lookup: CDR1 MNHEY, CDR2 SVGEGT. V was trimmed by 5 bases and J by 2 bases, leaving 13 bases between them. This CDR3 comprises 15 residues.

The chain employs TRBV19 and TRBJ1-4; 7 bases map to TRBD1. The CDR3 is 15 residues long. Looked up from germline, CDR1 is LNHDA and CDR2 is SQIVND (reference sequence). J was trimmed by 7 bases and V by 11 bases; bases with no gene match: 16. CDR3 nucleotide sequence: TGTGCCTCAAACAGCCCCAGACGGGACAGTGAAAAACTGTTTTTT. Protein: CASNSPRRDSEKLFF.

This chain uses TRBV7-8 with TRBJ1-3, with D perhaps TRBD1 (6 bases). This CDR3 has 15 residues. Germline V gene data show CDR1 as SGHVS and CDR2 as FQNEAQ. V lost 7 bases and J lost 4, with 17 bases in between. DNA of the CDR3: TGTGCCAGCACGCCCAGGCAGACAGGAGGAAACACCATATATTTT. Amino acid sequence: CASTPRQTGGNTIYF.

The genes are TRBV19 and TRBJ1-1, with D uncertain. The germline V gene encodes CDR1 LNHDA and CDR2 SQIVND (reference sequence). Trimming left V 3 bases short and J 5 bases short, with 13 bases between. The CDR3 is 14 amino acids. The CDR3 nucleotides read TGTGCCAGTAGTATCGTACAGAAGGGTACTGAAGCTTTCTTT. It encodes CASSIVQKGTEAFF.

The chain has TRBV10-3 and TRBJ2-7; TRBD2 matches at 8 bases. Looked up from germline, CDR1 is ENHRY and CDR2 is SYGVKD. The trim removed 2 bases at V and 2 bases at J, leaving 5 bases unmatched. The CDR3 covers 15 residues. The CDR3 loop is CAISETLAGTYEQYF. CDR3 DNA sequence: TGTGCCATCAGTGAGACCTTAGCGGGGACCTACGAGCAGTACTTC.

This clonotype came up once. V gene TRBV7-2 combines with J gene TRBJ2-5, with 8 bases that match TRBD2. CDR3 length: 15 amino acids. CDR1 is SGHTA and CDR2 is FQGNSA in the germline V gene. The V and J ends lost 0 bases and 5 bases, in that order; junction bases with no gene match: 5. CDR3 in DNA: TGTGCCAGCAGCTTAGCCGGGGGGGCCGAGGAGACCCAGTACTTC. Residues: CASSLAGGAEETQYF.

The chain links TRBV6-1 to TRBJ1-2; unclear D gene. This CDR3 has 12 residues. CDR1 and CDR2 (germline): MNHNS, SASEGT. V shed 3 bases and J shed 5 bases, with 7 bases lying between them. CDR3 DNA: TGTGCCAGCAGTGATGGCGGATATGGCTACACCTTC. It yields the protein CASSDGGYGYTF.

This sequence joins TRBV19 and TRBJ2-7; 8 positions match TRBD1. CDR1 and CDR2 from the germline V gene are LNHDA and SQIVND (reference sequence). The CDR3 runs to 13 residues. With V trimmed by 4 bases and J by 4 bases, 3 bases remained unmatched. The CDR3 DNA follows: TGTGCCAGTAGTAGCACAGGGGGATACGAGCAGTACTTC. Translated: CASSSTGGYEQYF. The full variable domain, completed using reference TRBV19 and TRBJ2-7, is DGGITQSPKYLFRKEGQNVTLSCEQNLNHDAMYWYRQDPGQGLRLIYYSQIVNDFQKGDIAEGYSVSREKKESFPLTVTSAQKNPTAFYLCASSSTGGYEQYFGPGTRLTVT.

This clonotype turned up a few times. J is TRBJ2-2 and V is TRBV7-3; TRBD2 matches 14 bases. The CDR3 runs 16 residues. Germline V gives CDR1 SGHTA, CDR2 FQGTGA. Trimming took 5 bases from V and 4 from J; bases not matched to a gene: 3. The CDR3 region has the DNA TGTGCCAGCAGCCAAGGACTAGCGGGAGGCACCGGGGAGCTGTTTTTT. Amino acids: CASSQGLAGGTGELFF.